The clone carrying this TCR beta chain has a single count. What it binds is unknown. CDR3 length: 14 amino acids. Germline-derived CDR1 and CDR2 are MNHNY and SVGAGI (reference sequence). V lost 5 bases to trimming and J lost 8 bases, with 13 bases between them. The data derive from a study of T cell repertoires in cytomegalovirus infection. Across the study: The authors used CMV epitopes that were HLA-C-restricted (recently identified) and HLA-B-restricted (well studied). CMV infection plus the matching HLA type was flagged by public TCR beta signatures. Points from the study as a whole: HLA-C-restricted TCR beta clonotypes specific for CMV led the ex vivo response.

TCRdb ran MiXCR on the reads and lists one entry per CDR3 protein. The sample holds roughly 800,000 distinct CDR3 sequences, roughly 28% seen once. V gene TRBV6-6 combines with J gene TRBJ1-6; no clear D gene. The clonotype originates from a human donor in good health (CMV status not recorded). Some clones in this sample may be carry-over from other donors' samples. This material consisted of cultured CD8+ T cells from PBMCs, taken from culture after CMV antigen stimulation. This chain's CDR3 is CASSPLEGDSPLHF. DNA of the CDR3: TGTGCCAGCAGTCCCCTCGAGGGAGATTCACCCCTCCACTTT.